This TCR beta chain was recovered during a study of CD8 T cells in Susac syndrome. V was pared by 4 bases and J by 5 bases, with 12 bases between. This CDR3 region has 13 residues. RNA totalling roughly 0.45 to 1 ug underwent reverse transcription with random hexamers. TCRdb re-derived calls from the immunoSEQ multiplex PCR reads in MiXCR, one entry per CDR3 protein. The data hold about 160,000 distinct CDR3 sequences, with 93% observed a single time. Material: CD4+ T cells from PBMCs. The rearrangement uses TRBV12-3 or TRBV12-4 and TRBJ2-7, with D possibly being TRBD1 (5 bases). This sequence originates from a human donor in good health. DNA of the CDR3: TGTGCCAGCAGTTCAGGGAAGTGGAACGAGCAGTACTTC. Translating gives CASSSGKWNEQYF.